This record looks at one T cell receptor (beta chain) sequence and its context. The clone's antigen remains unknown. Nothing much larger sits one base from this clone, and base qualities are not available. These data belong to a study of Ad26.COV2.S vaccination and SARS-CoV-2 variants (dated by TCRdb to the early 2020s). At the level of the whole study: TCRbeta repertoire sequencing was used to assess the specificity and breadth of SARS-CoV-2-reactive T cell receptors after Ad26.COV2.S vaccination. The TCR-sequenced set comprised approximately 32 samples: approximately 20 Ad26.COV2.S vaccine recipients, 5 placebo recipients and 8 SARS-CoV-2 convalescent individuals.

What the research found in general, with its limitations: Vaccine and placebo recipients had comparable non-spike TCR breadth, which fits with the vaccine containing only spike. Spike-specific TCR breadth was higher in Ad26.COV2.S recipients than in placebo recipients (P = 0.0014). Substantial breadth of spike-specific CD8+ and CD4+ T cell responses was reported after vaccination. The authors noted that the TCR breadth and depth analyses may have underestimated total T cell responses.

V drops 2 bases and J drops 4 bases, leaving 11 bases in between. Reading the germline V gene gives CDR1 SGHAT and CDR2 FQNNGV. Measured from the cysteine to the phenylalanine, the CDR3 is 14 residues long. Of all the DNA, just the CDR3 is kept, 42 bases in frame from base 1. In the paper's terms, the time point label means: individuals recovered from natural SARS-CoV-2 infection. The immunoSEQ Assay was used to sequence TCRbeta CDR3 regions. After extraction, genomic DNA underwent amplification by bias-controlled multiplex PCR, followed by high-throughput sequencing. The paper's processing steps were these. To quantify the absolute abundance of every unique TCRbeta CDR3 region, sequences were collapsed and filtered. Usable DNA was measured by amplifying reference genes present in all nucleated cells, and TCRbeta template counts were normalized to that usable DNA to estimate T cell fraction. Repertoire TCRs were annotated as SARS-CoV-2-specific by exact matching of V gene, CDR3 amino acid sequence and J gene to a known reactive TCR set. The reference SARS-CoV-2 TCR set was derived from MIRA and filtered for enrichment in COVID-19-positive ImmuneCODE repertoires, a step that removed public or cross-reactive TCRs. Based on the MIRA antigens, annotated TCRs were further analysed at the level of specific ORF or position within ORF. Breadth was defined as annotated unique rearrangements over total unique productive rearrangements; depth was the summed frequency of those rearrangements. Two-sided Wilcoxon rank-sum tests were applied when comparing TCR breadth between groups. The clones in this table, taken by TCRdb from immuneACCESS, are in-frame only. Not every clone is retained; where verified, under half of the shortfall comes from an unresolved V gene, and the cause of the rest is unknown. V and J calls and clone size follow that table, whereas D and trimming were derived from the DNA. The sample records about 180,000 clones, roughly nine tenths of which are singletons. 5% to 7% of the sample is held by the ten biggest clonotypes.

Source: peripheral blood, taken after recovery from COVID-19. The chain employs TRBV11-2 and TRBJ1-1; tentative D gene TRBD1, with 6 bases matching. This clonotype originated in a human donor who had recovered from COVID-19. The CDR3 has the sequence CASSLQGMVTEAFF. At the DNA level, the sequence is TGTGCCAGCAGCTTACAGGGGATGGTCACTGAAGCTTTCTTT.